This is a list of T cell receptor beta chains from one sample in a study of human T cells and chemical hapten exposure. Each CDR3 protein gets one entry after TCRdb re-called the 5' RACE reads with MiXCR. The table records over 70,000 distinct CDR3 sequences, roughly 15% of them present only once. The receptors derive from a female donor in good health. The CDR3 runs from the conserved cysteine through the conserved F or W. The order of the fields is D gene, J gene, V gene, clone size, CDR3 DNA, CDR3 protein. The D gene is left open where the match is weak. The size of a clone is reported for some rows only, either as once, few or many, or as a class for expanded clones.

d_call: TRBD2
j_call: TRBJ2-3
v_call: TRBV7-2
clone_size: few
cdr3_nt: TGTGCCAGCAGCCGCAGCGGGGCCACAGATACGCAGTATTTT
cdr3_aa: CASSRSGATDTQYF

d_call: -
j_call: TRBJ2-3
v_call: TRBV5-4
clone_size: -
cdr3_nt: TGTGCCAGCAGCTTGTCGGGAAACCCCCCAAGTAGCTCGACAGATACGCAGTATTTT
cdr3_aa: CASSLSGNPPSSSTDTQYF

d_call: -
j_call: TRBJ1-5
v_call: TRBV6-1
clone_size: few
cdr3_nt: TGTGCCAGCAGCGGGACGGTCAATCAGCCCCAGCATTTT
cdr3_aa: CASSGTVNQPQHF

d_call: -
j_call: TRBJ1-6
v_call: TRBV6-5
clone_size: -
cdr3_nt: TGTGCCAGCAGTTACTCGACGGGGACCCACTCCTATAATTCACCCCTCCACTTT
cdr3_aa: CASSYSTGTHSYNSPLHF

d_call: -
j_call: TRBJ2-2
v_call: TRBV28
clone_size: -
cdr3_nt: TGTGCCAGCAGACACCAACCCGGGAAGAAAAAAGAGAGTCACACCGGGGAGCTGTTTTTT
cdr3_aa: CASRHQPGKKKESHTGELFF

d_call: -
j_call: TRBJ1-2
v_call: TRBV14
clone_size: -
cdr3_nt: TGTGCCAGCAGCCAAGAAGGGGTCTATGGCTACACCTTC
cdr3_aa: CASSQEGVYGYTF

d_call: TRBD2
j_call: TRBJ2-1
v_call: TRBV6-2/TRBV6-3
clone_size: -
cdr3_nt: TGTGCCAGCGTCAACGTGGCGGGGGGTACCTACAATGAGCAGTTCTTC
cdr3_aa: CASVNVAGGTYNEQFF

d_call: TRBD2
j_call: TRBJ2-3
v_call: TRBV7-2
clone_size: -
cdr3_nt: TGTGCCAGCAGCCTAGCGGTGGTGTGGATTGGAGATACGCAGTATTTT
cdr3_aa: CASSLAVVWIGDTQYF

d_call: -
j_call: TRBJ1-1
v_call: TRBV7-2
clone_size: -
cdr3_nt: TGTGCCAGCGCCACGAGCAGGCCAAACACTGAAGCTTTCTTT
cdr3_aa: CASATSRPNTEAFF

d_call: TRBD1
j_call: TRBJ2-1
v_call: TRBV12-3/TRBV12-4
clone_size: -
cdr3_nt: TGTGCCAGCAGTTCAACAGGGGGCGCATACAATGAGCAGTTCTTC
cdr3_aa: CASSSTGGAYNEQFF

d_call: TRBD2
j_call: TRBJ2-7
v_call: TRBV20-1
clone_size: few
cdr3_nt: TGCAGTGCTAGAGATGGGTCGGGGGGCGAGCAGTACTTC
cdr3_aa: CSARDGSGGEQYF

d_call: TRBD2
j_call: TRBJ2-7
v_call: TRBV24-1
clone_size: many
cdr3_nt: TGTGCCACCAGTGATTTTAGCGGGGGTCCCATTTACGAGCAGTACTTC
cdr3_aa: CATSDFSGGPIYEQYF

d_call: -
j_call: TRBJ1-2
v_call: TRBV5-4
clone_size: -
cdr3_nt: TGTGCCAGCAGCCATCCGAATCGGTATGGCTACACCTTC
cdr3_aa: CASSHPNRYGYTF

d_call: -
j_call: TRBJ2-1
v_call: TRBV20-1
clone_size: few
cdr3_nt: TGCAGTGCTAGCAGCAAGGTTGGGGGCGAGGGGGAGCAGTTCTTC
cdr3_aa: CSASSKVGGEGEQFF

d_call: -
j_call: TRBJ1-1
v_call: TRBV13
clone_size: few
cdr3_nt: TGTGCCAGCAGCTCCAGTAAGGGAGTTGGTATGAACACTGAAGCTTTCTTT
cdr3_aa: CASSSSKGVGMNTEAFF

d_call: -
j_call: TRBJ1-1
v_call: TRBV5-6
clone_size: few
cdr3_nt: TGTGCCAGCAGCAAGACAGGCATGAACACTGAAGCTTTCTTT
cdr3_aa: CASSKTGMNTEAFF

d_call: TRBD1
j_call: TRBJ1-1
v_call: TRBV15
clone_size: -
cdr3_nt: TGTGCCACCAGCAGAGATTTAGGACAGGGGGCTAGGATTGACACTGAAGCTTTCTTT
cdr3_aa: CATSRDLGQGARIDTEAFF

d_call: -
j_call: TRBJ2-2
v_call: TRBV18
clone_size: -
cdr3_nt: TGTGCCAGCTCACTAAATCTGGGGCGCGACACCGGGGAGCTGTTTTTT
cdr3_aa: CASSLNLGRDTGELFF

d_call: TRBD1
j_call: TRBJ2-3
v_call: TRBV10-2
clone_size: -
cdr3_nt: TGCGCCACCCGGGACAGCGCTGCAGATACGCAGTATTTT
cdr3_aa: CATRDSAADTQYF

d_call: TRBD2
j_call: TRBJ2-1
v_call: TRBV27
clone_size: few
cdr3_nt: TGTGCCAGCAGCTGGGGACTAGTTGCCAATGAGCAGTTCTTC
cdr3_aa: CASSWGLVANEQFF

d_call: TRBD2
j_call: TRBJ2-1
v_call: TRBV5-4
clone_size: few
cdr3_nt: TGTGCCAGCAGCGTGATTGGGACTAGCGGAGCGAGCTCCTACAATGAGCAGTTCTTC
cdr3_aa: CASSVIGTSGASSYNEQFF

d_call: -
j_call: TRBJ1-3
v_call: TRBV9
clone_size: -
cdr3_nt: TGTGCCAGCAGCGTAGTGTCAGGGGCTGGAAACACCATATATTTT
cdr3_aa: CASSVVSGAGNTIYF

d_call: -
j_call: TRBJ2-7
v_call: TRBV30
clone_size: few
cdr3_nt: TGTGCCTGGAGTTGGGGAGCCGAGCAGTACTTC
cdr3_aa: CAWSWGAEQYF

d_call: TRBD2
j_call: TRBJ2-3
v_call: TRBV5-5
clone_size: -
cdr3_nt: TGTGCCAGCACCCGGGGGGGCCAAATGACAGATACGCAGTATTTT
cdr3_aa: CASTRGGQMTDTQYF

d_call: TRBD2
j_call: TRBJ2-7
v_call: TRBV20-1
clone_size: few
cdr3_nt: TGCAGTGCTAGAGAGGGGGTACCCGGGATAGCGGGAGCCAAGCAGTACTTC
cdr3_aa: CSAREGVPGIAGAKQYF

d_call: TRBD2
j_call: TRBJ2-1
v_call: TRBV10-3
clone_size: -
cdr3_nt: TGTGCCATCAGTGAGTCCGGGGGGGAGAAAAATGAGCAGTTCTTC
cdr3_aa: CAISESGGEKNEQFF

d_call: -
j_call: TRBJ2-1
v_call: TRBV3-1
clone_size: -
cdr3_nt: TGTGCCAGCAGCCAAGATCTCGGCCCTGAGCAGTTCTTC
cdr3_aa: CASSQDLGPEQFF

d_call: TRBD2
j_call: TRBJ2-1
v_call: TRBV7-2
clone_size: -
cdr3_nt: TGTGCCAGCAGCTTAGCCCCTAGCGGGAGAATGAATGAGCAGTTCTTC
cdr3_aa: CASSLAPSGRMNEQFF

d_call: TRBD2
j_call: TRBJ2-3
v_call: TRBV29-1
clone_size: few
cdr3_nt: TGCAGCGCCACAGGGACTAGCCTTAGCACAGATACGCAGTATTTT
cdr3_aa: CSATGTSLSTDTQYF

d_call: -
j_call: TRBJ1-5
v_call: TRBV7-2
clone_size: few
cdr3_nt: TGTGCCAGCAGCTTAGTGGCCACGAGCAATCAGCCCCAGCATTTT
cdr3_aa: CASSLVATSNQPQHF

d_call: -
j_call: TRBJ2-7
v_call: TRBV3-1
clone_size: many
cdr3_nt: TGTGCCAGCAGCCAAGTGGGGCAGTACGAGCAGTACTTC
cdr3_aa: CASSQVGQYEQYF

d_call: -
j_call: TRBJ1-5
v_call: TRBV12-3/TRBV12-4
clone_size: -
cdr3_nt: TGTGCCAGCAGTTTGGGGGGCGGAAATCAGCCCCAGCATTTT
cdr3_aa: CASSLGGGNQPQHF

d_call: TRBD2
j_call: TRBJ2-7
v_call: TRBV20-1
clone_size: -
cdr3_nt: TGCAGTGCTAAAAGGGCGGGGACTGGGACTAGCGGGGGACCCTACGAGCAGTACTTC
cdr3_aa: CSAKRAGTGTSGGPYEQYF

d_call: -
j_call: TRBJ2-4
v_call: TRBV5-1
clone_size: -
cdr3_nt: TGCGCCAGCAGCTTGGATGCGATACTAAACATTCAGTACTTC
cdr3_aa: CASSLDAILNIQYF

d_call: -
j_call: TRBJ2-1
v_call: TRBV5-1
clone_size: many
cdr3_nt: TGCGCCAGCAGCTTGGGACTGCCTGGCCTCTACAATGAGCAGTTCTTC
cdr3_aa: CASSLGLPGLYNEQFF